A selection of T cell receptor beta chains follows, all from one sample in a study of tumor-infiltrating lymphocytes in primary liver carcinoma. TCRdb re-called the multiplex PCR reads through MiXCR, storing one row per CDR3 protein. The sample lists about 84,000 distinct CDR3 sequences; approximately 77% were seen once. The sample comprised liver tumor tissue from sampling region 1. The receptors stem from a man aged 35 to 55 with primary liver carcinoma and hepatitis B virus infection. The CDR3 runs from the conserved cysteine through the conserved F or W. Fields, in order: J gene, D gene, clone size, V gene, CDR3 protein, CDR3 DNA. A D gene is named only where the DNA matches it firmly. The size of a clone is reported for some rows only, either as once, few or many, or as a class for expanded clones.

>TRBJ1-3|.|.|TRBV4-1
CASSLAVRGTLRFGNTIYF
TGCGCCAGCAGCCTGGCCGTAAGGGGGACGCTACGGTTTGGAAACACCATATATTTT
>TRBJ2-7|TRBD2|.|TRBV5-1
CASSETSGGVYEEYF
TGCGCCAGCAGCGAGACCAGCGGGGGTGTCTACGAGGAGTACTTC
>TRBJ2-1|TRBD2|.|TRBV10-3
CVIRLEREGGEQLF
TGTGTCATCAGACTTGAGCGGGAGGGCGGTGAGCAGCTCTTC
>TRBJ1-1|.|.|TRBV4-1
CVSALSGMNTEAFF
TGCGTCAGCGCCCTAAGTGGTATGAACACTGAAGCCTTCTTT
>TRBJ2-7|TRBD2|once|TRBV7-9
CASSMRTSSWQYF
TGTGCCAGCAGCATGAGGACTAGCTCATGGCAGTACTTC
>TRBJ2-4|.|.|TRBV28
CASSLASGLTKNIQYF
TGTGCCAGTAGTTTAGCTTCCGGGCTAACCAAAAACATTCAGTACTTC
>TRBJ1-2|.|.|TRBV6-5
CVSSQTTNYDYTF
TGTGTCAGCAGCCAGACAACTAACTATGACTACACCTTC
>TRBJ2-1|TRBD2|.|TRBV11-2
CASNSGLAINEQFF
TGTGCCAGCAACTCGGGACTAGCGATCAATGAACAGTTCTTC
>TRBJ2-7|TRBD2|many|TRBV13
CASSLGLAAEQYF
TGTGCCAGCAGCTTGGGACTAGCGGCTGAGCAGTACTTC
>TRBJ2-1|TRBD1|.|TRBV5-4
CASSRQGATSYNGQFF
TGTGCCAGCAGCCGACAGGGGGCCACCTCCTACAATGGACAGTTCTTT
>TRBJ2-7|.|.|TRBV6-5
CARSYRPSYEQYF
TGTGCCAGGAGCTACAGACCTTCCTATGAGCAGTACTTC
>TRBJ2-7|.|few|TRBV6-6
CASSYHRGSSYEQYF
TGTGCTAGCAGTTATCACCGGGGCAGCTCCTACGAGCAGTACTTC
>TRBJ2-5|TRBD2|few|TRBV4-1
CANSQGTSERETQCF
TGCGCCAACAGCCAAGGGACTAGCGAGAGAGAGACCCAGTGCTTC
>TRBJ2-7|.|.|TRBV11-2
CASSLGFGSYEQYF
TGTGCCAGCAGCTTAGGGTTCGGCTCCTACGAGCAGTACTTC
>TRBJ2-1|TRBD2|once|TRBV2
CASTTRVAGVGNEQFF
TGTGCCAGCACGACTAGGGTAGCGGGAGTAGGCAATGAACAGTTCTTC
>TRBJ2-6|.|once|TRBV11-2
CASRLPRGGGANVLTF
TGTGCCAGCAGATTACCGCGGGGAGGAGGGGCCAACGTCCTGACTTTC
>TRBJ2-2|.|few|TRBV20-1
CSARVGGASAGELFF
TGCAGTGCTAGAGTGGGGGGGGCTAGCGCCGGGGAGCTGTTTTTT
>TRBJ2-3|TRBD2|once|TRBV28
CASNLEAGETDMQYF
TGTGCCAGCAATCTAGAAGCGGGAGAAACAGATATGCAGTATTTT
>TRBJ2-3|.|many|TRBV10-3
CAISARDSGDTQYF
TGTGCCATCAGTGCCCGGGACTCGGGAGATACGCAGTATTTT
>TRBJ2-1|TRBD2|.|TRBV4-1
CARSQGWTSGRKVTYNEQFF
TGTGCCAGAAGCCAAGGTTGGACTAGCGGGAGGAAGGTAACCTACAATGAGCAGTTCTTC
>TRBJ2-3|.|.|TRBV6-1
CASRITTDTQYF
TGTGCCAGCAGGATTACCACAGATACGCAATATTTT
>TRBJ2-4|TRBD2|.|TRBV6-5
CASRALARLAKNIQYF
TGTGCTAGCAGAGCACTAGCGAGGTTAGCCAAAAACATTCAGTACTTC
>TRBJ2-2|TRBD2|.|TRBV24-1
CAASDLSGRGTGELFF
TGTGCCGCCAGTGACCTAAGCGGGAGGGGAACCGGGGAGCTGTTTTTT
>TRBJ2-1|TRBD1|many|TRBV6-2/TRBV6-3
CALGTGGFAGGDEQFF
TGTGCCCTCGGGACAGGGGGATTCGCGGGAGGTGATGAGCAGTTCTTC
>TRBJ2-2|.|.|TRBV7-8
CASSPLRVPNTGELFF
TGTGCCAGTAGCCCCCTTCGAGTACCGAACACCGGGGAGCTGTTTTTT
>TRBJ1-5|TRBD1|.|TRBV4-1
CASNPGQGAVNQPQHF
TGCGCCAGCAACCCTGGCCAGGGGGCGGTCAATCAGCCCCAGCATTTT
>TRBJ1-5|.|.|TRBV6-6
CVSSGLGLDNQPQRF
TGTGTCAGCAGTGGCTTAGGGCTTGACAATCAGCCCCAGCGTTTT
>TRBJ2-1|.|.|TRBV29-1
CSAEDISGALLPYNEEFF
TGCAGCGCTGAAGATATCTCGGGGGCTCTCCTACCCTACAATGAGGAGTTCTTC
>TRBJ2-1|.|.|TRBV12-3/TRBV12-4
CASRTQGYNEQFF
TGTGCCAGTAGAACCCAAGGGTACAATGAGCAGTTCTTC
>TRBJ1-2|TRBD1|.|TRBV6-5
CSSGYFSTGGYGYTF
TGTTCCAGCGGTTACTTCTCGACAGGGGGTTATGGCTACACCTTC
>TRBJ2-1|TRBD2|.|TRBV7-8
CASSLTLAGVYEQFF
TGTGCCAGCAGCTTAACGCTAGCGGGAGTATATGAGCAGTTCTTC
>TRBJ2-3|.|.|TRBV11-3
CARSLDPGMVTQYF
TGTGCCAGAAGCTTAGACCCCGGGATGGTTACGCAGTATTTT
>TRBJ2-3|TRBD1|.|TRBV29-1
CSDGQALSRSGATDTQYF
TGCAGCGATGGACAGGCGCTAAGCAGGAGCGGCGCCACAGATACGCAGTATTTT
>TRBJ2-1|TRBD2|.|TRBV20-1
CIARGTSSSEQFF
TGCATTGCTAGGGGGACTAGTAGCAGTGAGCAGTTCTTC
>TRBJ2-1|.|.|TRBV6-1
CASSEVRVDEQFF
TGTGCCAGCAGTGAAGTGAGGGTCGATGAGCAGTTCTTC
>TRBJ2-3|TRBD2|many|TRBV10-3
CAISAETSGTYTQYF
TGTGCCATCAGTGCTGAGACTAGCGGGACCTATACGCAGTATTTT